This T cell receptor beta chain is from a study of PD-L1 blockade in urothelial cancer. About the research overall: In the patient group, about 85% of the roughly 30 were males with bladder-origin urothelial cancer. The analyses of blood took place 3 weeks (second dose) and 6 weeks after treatment start. Points from the study as a whole: Better survival was predicted by below-median pretreatment blood TCR clonality.

Produced via immunoSEQ multiplex PCR; TCRdb's table is partial and in-frame only. The table has about 38,000 clones, 75% to 95% seen once. The CDR3 is 16 amino acids. Germline V CDR1 and CDR2: SGHRS, YFSETQ. V lost 4 bases and J 0 bases, leaving 15 bases between the germline ends. Notes on this clone: Its antigen is not known.

Enrolled patients showed locally advanced or metastatic urothelial carcinoma. The sequence came from a man between 65 and 80 years old with urothelial cancer. The chain carries TRBV5-1 and TRBJ2-3; the D gene is possibly TRBD2 (6 bases). The specimen was PBMCs, collected around atezolizumab (anti-PD-L1) treatment. The DNA of the CDR3 is TGCGCCAGCAGCCCAGGACTACTGACTAGCACAGATACGCAGTATTTT. Its translation is CASSPGLLTSTDTQYF.